The text below deals with one TCR beta chain. Method: immunoSEQ multiplex PCR; TCRdb's copy keeps in-frame clones and lacks some. The table lists 250,000 or so clones, about four fifths of them singletons. This specimen comes from a study of blood T cell repertoires in COVID-19. This CDR3 contains 15 residues. V lost 5 bases to trimming and J lost 8 bases; unmatched junction nucleotides: 10. Germline V lookup: CDR1 MDHEN, CDR2 SYDVKM. The sequence was obtained from a man under 40 who had recovered from COVID-19. Source material: peripheral blood. The rearrangement joins TRBV28 to TRBJ2-1, with 9 nucleotides matching TRBD2. DNA of the CDR3: TGTGCCAGCAGTATAGCGGGGGCCCTCGGGGATGAGCAGTTCTTC. Translation: CASSIAGALGDEQFF. The whole variable domain, filled in from reference TRBV28 and TRBJ2-1, reads DVKVTQSSRYLVKRTGEKVFLECVQDMDHENMFWYRQDPGLGLRLIYFSYDVKMKEKGDIPEGYSVSREKKERFSLILESASTNQTSMYLCASSIAGALGDEQFFGPGTRLTVL.